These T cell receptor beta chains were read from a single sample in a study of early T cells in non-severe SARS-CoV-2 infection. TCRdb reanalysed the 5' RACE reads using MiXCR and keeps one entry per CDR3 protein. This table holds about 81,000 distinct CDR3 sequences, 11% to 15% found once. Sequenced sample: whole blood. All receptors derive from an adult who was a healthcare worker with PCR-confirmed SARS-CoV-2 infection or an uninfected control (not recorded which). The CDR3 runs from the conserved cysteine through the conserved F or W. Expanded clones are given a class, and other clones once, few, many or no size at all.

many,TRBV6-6,CASTDRVLLSSPLHF
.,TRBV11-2,CASSFNSMTSGDNEQFF
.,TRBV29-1,CSVCKDLTGNEQFF
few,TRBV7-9,CASRPGGFTEAFF
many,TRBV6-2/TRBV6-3,CASSYLEGSYEQYF
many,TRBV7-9,CASSRAYEQYF
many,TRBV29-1,CSGREGANEQYF
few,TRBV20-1,CSAGSPRHNEQFF
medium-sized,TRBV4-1,CASSPKSGTWQGRKLFF
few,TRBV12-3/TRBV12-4,CATHSGVVAFF
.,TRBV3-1,CASSPKGGWDEKLFF
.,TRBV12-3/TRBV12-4,CASSLLAGTNYGYTF
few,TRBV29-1,CSAGDSWAPQHF
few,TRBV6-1,CASSRGLAVYNEQFF
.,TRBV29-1,CSVGDMKQYF
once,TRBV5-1,CASSKGQGRSYEQYF
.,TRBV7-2,CASSPRGGQAFF
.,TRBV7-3,CASSFSGMAPNNEQFF
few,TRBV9,CASSVGGTNNEQFF
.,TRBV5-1,CASSLTPGQGEQETQYF
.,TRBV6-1,CASSARGDNSPLHF
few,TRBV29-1,CSVSLIDLEAFF